This paragraph reports one T cell receptor beta chain. What it binds is not known. This record belongs to a study of Ad26.COV2.S vaccination and SARS-CoV-2 variants. The treatment was: around 19 received Ad26.COV2.S at low or high dose, single or two shots; five or six received placebo; per-sample allocation not given. Vaccine and placebo recipients were sampled on day 63 after the first injection. Broader study findings: In TCR breadth and depth analyses, total T cell responses may have been underestimated.

This CDR3 region has 14 residues. Per the germline V gene, CDR1 is SQVTM and CDR2 is ANQGSEA. V lost 4 bases and J 4 bases, leaving 16 bases between the germline ends. TCRdb's table, derived via immunoSEQ multiplex PCR, lists solely in-frame clones and lacks some. The sample comprises around 300,000 clones, roughly 90% of which are singletons, and 6.4% rests with the top ten. This sample comprised peripheral blood, obtained in a trial of Ad26.COV2.S vaccine versus placebo. The chain is built from TRBV29-1 and TRBJ1-2; D unresolved. The sequence was collected from a person between 18 and 65 years old who received the Ad26.COV2.S COVID-19 vaccine or a placebo. In DNA, the CDR3 is TGCAGCGTTGGTACTGGGTTGGGGAGCTATGGCTACACCTTC. Residues: CSVGTGLGSYGYTF.